This T cell receptor beta chain was identified during a study of control samples from healthy donors and cancer patients. The length of the CDR3 is 14 residues. V lost 5 bases to trimming and J lost 4 bases, with 14 bases between them. Germline V gene sequence: CDR1 ENHRY, CDR2 SYGVKD. This table comes from immunoSEQ multiplex PCR, and its TCRdb copy is limited to in-frame clones, with some not included. The data show 180,000 or so clones, just over 90% seen once. This chain links TRBV10-3 with TRBJ1-2; maybe TRBD1 (5 bases). This receptor was obtained from a woman aged 60-75 years in good health. Sequencing was done on a sample of blood. This chain's CDR3 is CAISLGVTGYGYTF. CDR3 in DNA: TGTGCCATCAGTCTAGGGGTAACGGGCTATGGCTACACCTTC.